This T cell receptor beta chain originates from a study of beta chain features in type 1 diabetes. Regarding the study as a whole: All four CD4+ subsets from Type 1 diabetes patients carried moderately but significantly shorter TCRB CDR3s.

The V and J ends lost 0 bases and 2 bases respectively, with 7 bases between them. From germline, CDR1 is SGHRS and CDR2 YFSETQ. The CDR3 length is 14 residues. Every bit of the isolated RNA underwent reverse transcription, so sequencing read expressed TCRB transcripts. Only in-frame clones appear in the TCRdb table, and some are missing; sequencing was by immunoSEQ multiplex PCR. The data hold 300,000 to 350,000 clones, with 20% observed a single time. In its sample, this clone was seen a few times. Its specificity is not known. The chain employs TRBV5-1 and TRBJ2-3; a weak D match, TRBD1 (5 bases). This TCR was sampled from a woman younger than 35 in good health. Sequencing input: naive CD4+ T cells from blood. As DNA, the CDR3 is TGCGCCAGCAGCTTGGGACAGCCCACAGATACGCAGTATTTT. Translation: CASSLGQPTDTQYF.